These T cell receptor beta chains were read from a single sample in a study of post-analysis software for immune sequencing data. TCRdb fed the PCR reads into MiXCR, producing one record per CDR3 protein. The data show about 460,000 distinct CDR3 sequences, under 55% seen once. The sample consisted of blood. The receptor source for this set is a girl aged 10-17 years with multiple sclerosis. Both conserved end residues are part of each CDR3. The D gene is left open where the match is weak. The size entry is marked missing in some rows and otherwise reads once, few, many or a size class.

clone_size j_call v_call d_call cdr3_aa cdr3_nt
. TRBJ2-5 TRBV20-1 TRBD2 CSARVAGGPTLETQYF TGCAGTGCTAGAGTAGCGGGAGGGCCAACCTTGGAGACCCAGTACTTC
. TRBJ2-7 TRBV12-3/TRBV12-4 . CASSGQTRYEQYF TGTGCCAGTTCGGGTCAGACTCGCTACGAGCAGTACTTC
few TRBJ2-1 TRBV6-5 TRBD2 CASSYSKTSGRNSYNEQFF TGTGCCAGCAGTTACTCGAAGACTAGCGGGAGAAACTCCTACAATGAGCAGTTCTTC
few TRBJ2-1 TRBV12-3/TRBV12-4 . CASRRDSNEQFF TGTGCCAGCAGGCGGGACTCTAATGAGCAGTTCTTC
. TRBJ2-3 TRBV24-1 TRBD2 CATSDPTSGGDTQYF TGTGCCACCAGTGATCCGACTAGCGGGGGAGATACGCAGTATTTT
. TRBJ2-6 TRBV5-1 . CASSQSGSSGANVLTF TGCGCCAGCAGCCAATCAGGCAGCTCTGGGGCCAACGTCCTGACTTTC
. TRBJ1-1 TRBV10-2 . CASSESAGGTEAFF TGCGCCAGCAGTGAGTCTGCAGGAGGCACTGAAGCTTTCTTT
. TRBJ2-6 TRBV12-3/TRBV12-4 . CASTRTASGANVLTF TGTGCCAGCACAAGAACGGCTTCTGGGGCCAACGTCCTGACTTTC
. TRBJ2-3 TRBV15 TRBD2 CATSRGGLAGVSDTQYF TGTGCCACCAGCAGAGGCGGACTAGCGGGAGTGTCAGATACGCAGTATTTT
. TRBJ2-5 TRBV7-2 TRBD1 CASSLQGTEQETQYF TGTGCCAGCAGCCTACAGGGGACCGAACAAGAGACCCAGTACTTC
. TRBJ2-6 TRBV7-2 . CASSSRGGPGANVPTF TGTGCCAGCAGCTCAAGAGGAGGGCCTGGGGCCAACGTCCCGACTTTC
once TRBJ2-5 TRBV9 . CASSVAGLNAQYF TGTGCCAGCAGCGTAGCCGGACTGAACGCCCAGTACTTC
. TRBJ2-5 TRBV9 . CASSVGAVGGREETQYF TGTGCCAGCAGCGTAGGGGCAGTTGGGGGCAGAGAGGAGACCCAGTACTTC
few TRBJ2-7 TRBV5-4 TRBD2 CASSPVGREIYEQYF TGTGCCAGCAGCCCGGTAGGGCGGGAGATCTACGAGCAGTACTTC
. TRBJ1-2 TRBV24-1 TRBD1 CATSDLGTDYGYTF TGTGCCACCAGTGATCTAGGGACAGACTATGGCTACACCTTC
. TRBJ2-1 TRBV27 . CASSFGASRGYNEQFF TGTGCCAGCAGTTTTGGGGCCTCCCGTGGTTACAATGAGCAGTTCTTC
. TRBJ2-5 TRBV20-1 . CSATTLASEQYF TGCAGTGCTACCACCTTAGCGAGTGAGCAGTACTTC
. TRBJ2-7 TRBV7-9 TRBD1 CASSHLDRVYEQYF TGTGCCAGCAGCCATCTGGACAGGGTCTACGAGCAGTACTTC
. TRBJ2-1 TRBV24-1 . CATSDSAGVPWSEQFF TGTGCCACCAGTGACTCAGCGGGCGTACCTTGGAGTGAGCAGTTCTTC
. TRBJ2-3 TRBV7-3 . CASSPGPASDTDTQYF TGCGCCAGCAGCCCCGGTCCGGCTAGCGACACAGATACGCAGTATTTT
few TRBJ2-7 TRBV7-8 TRBD2 CASSLESSGAYEQYF TGTGCCAGCAGCTTAGAGTCTAGCGGGGCCTACGAGCAGTACTTC
few TRBJ2-1 TRBV5-1 TRBD2 CASSLTSAPSYNEQFF TGCGCCAGCAGCCTAACTAGCGCCCCCTCCTACAATGAGCAGTTCTTC
few TRBJ2-5 TRBV10-3 . CAIRAGTEPQETQYF TGTGCCATCAGGGCCGGGACTGAACCCCAAGAGACCCAGTACTTC
. TRBJ2-3 TRBV18 . CASSPPDSPSTDTQYF TGTGCCAGCTCACCACCGGACAGCCCTAGCACAGATACGCAGTATTTT
few TRBJ2-7 TRBV27 . CASSLSGPTYEQYF TGTGCCAGCAGTTTATCTGGCCCGACTTACGAGCAGTACTTC
. TRBJ1-6 TRBV4-1 TRBD1 CASSASHFGTVDSPPHF TGCGCCAGCAGCGCCTCACACTTCGGGACAGTGGATTCACCCCCCCACTTT
. TRBJ2-7 TRBV4-1 TRBD2 CASSPAGTSGYEQYF TGCGCCAGCAGCCCTGCTGGGACTAGCGGCTACGAGCAGTACTTC
. TRBJ1-1 TRBV25-1 TRBD1 CASRDAGTDTEAFF TGTGCCAGCAGGGACGCCGGGACAGACACTGAAGCTTTCTTT
. TRBJ2-1 TRBV29-1 . CSVAGTGEQFF TGCAGCGTGGCAGGGACGGGTGAGCAGTTCTTC
few TRBJ2-7 TRBV6-6 . CASNPGDLYYEQYF TGTGCCAGCAATCCGGGGGACCTGTACTACGAGCAGTACTTC
once TRBJ1-1 TRBV7-8 . CASSLYQGQAGSGEAFF TGTGCCAGCAGCTTATACCAGGGGCAGGCGGGAAGCGGTGAAGCTTTCTTT
few TRBJ2-7 TRBV11-1 TRBD2 CASSLGTSGYYEQYF TGTGCCAGCAGCCTCGGGACTAGCGGATACTACGAGCAGTACTTC
. TRBJ2-7 TRBV20-1 TRBD2 CSARGTSGSIYEQYF TGCAGTGCTAGGGGGACTAGCGGGAGTATATACGAGCAGTACTTC
once TRBJ2-7 TRBV27 TRBD2 CACSPRTSGSYEQYF TGTGCCTGCAGTCCCCGGACTAGCGGGAGCTACGAGCAGTACTTC
few TRBJ2-7 TRBV20-1 . CSASWKGIVGSYEQYF TGCAGTGCTAGCTGGAAGGGTATCGTAGGCTCCTACGAGCAGTACTTC
. TRBJ1-1 TRBV13 TRBD1 CASSLRKQGGDTEAFF TGTGCCAGCAGCTTAAGAAAACAGGGGGGCGACACTGAAGCTTTCTTT
. TRBJ2-6 TRBV6-1 . CASSFGTAVSSGANVLTF TGTGCCAGCAGCTTCGGGACGGCGGTGAGCTCTGGGGCCAACGTCCTGACTTTC
few TRBJ1-4 TRBV10-3 . CAISGGGKEEKLFF TGTGCCATCAGTGGCGGGGGGAAAGAGGAAAAACTGTTTTTT
. TRBJ2-1 TRBV7-7 . CASSLGLQTYNEQFF TGTGCTAGCAGCTTAGGACTACAGACCTACAATGAGCAGTTCTTC
few TRBJ2-5 TRBV6-5 TRBD1 CASSKQGEETQYF TGTGCCAGCAGCAAACAGGGGGAAGAGACCCAGTACTTC
few TRBJ2-4 TRBV20-1 . CSATWEVKNIQYF TGCAGTGCTACGTGGGAGGTCAAAAACATTCAGTACTTC
. TRBJ2-5 TRBV20-1 . CSAQDSPQETQYF TGCAGTGCCCAGGACAGCCCTCAAGAGACCCAGTACTTC
. TRBJ2-1 TRBV3-1 TRBD2 CASSSPGTRFEQFF TGTGCCAGCAGCTCGCCCGGGACTAGGTTTGAGCAGTTCTTC
. TRBJ2-5 TRBV5-6 . CASSPYMIQETQYF TGTGCCAGCAGCCCTTACATGATCCAAGAGACCCAGTACTTC
few TRBJ2-5 TRBV5-1 TRBD2 CASSWMGLVGETQYF TGCGCCAGCAGCTGGATGGGACTAGTCGGGGAGACCCAGTACTTC
. TRBJ1-2 TRBV19 TRBD1 CASNHRGGGYGYTF TGTGCCAGTAACCACAGGGGCGGCGGCTATGGCTACACCTTC
. TRBJ1-5 TRBV7-9 . CASSLAGNQPQQF TGTGCCAGCAGCCTTGCGGGCAATCAGCCCCAGCAGTTT